Listed here is a single TCR beta chain. Its antigen is as yet unknown. The length of the CDR3 is 17 residues. The method was immunoSEQ multiplex PCR; TCRdb's version includes in-frame clones alone and lacks a portion of them. The sample shows about 23,000 clones, roughly nine tenths of them seen only once. The sample belongs to a study of graft-versus-host responses after intestinal transplantation. Study at large: Multivisceral, liver-intestinal, or isolated intestinal transplants were received by the recipients. For 3 to 4 years after anti-thymocyte globulin induction, all recipients took tacrolimus and steroids. Study-wide results and caveats: When patients had graft-donor T cell macrochimerism, their allografts held high graft-versus-host to host-versus-graft clonal ratios.

Sequences were derived from PBMCs, sampled around 40 days after intestinal transplant. This chain links TRBV1 with TRBJ2-4. TRBV1 is labeled a pseudogene. This clonotype originated in a human patient who received an intestinal transplant, so some T cells may come from the graft donor. CDR3 nucleotide sequence: TGCACCAGCAGCCGCTATAAGGTGGGGATAACCAAAAACATTCAGTACTTC. As protein: CTSSRYKVGITKNIQYF.